These 22 T cell receptor beta chains came from one sample sequenced in a study of human T cells and chemical hapten exposure. The sample's time point: pre-sensitization, week 0. Treatment: therapeutic diphenylcyclopropenone sensitization with weekly scalp DPC. TCRdb called the RACE reads again in MiXCR, with one record for every CDR3 protein. Of about 270,000 distinct CDR3 sequences in the sample, around 7.7% were seen once. Material: whole blood, obtained in connection with sensitization to the hapten diphenylcyclopropenone (DPC). Receptor source: a young man with alopecia areata. Some clones in this sample may be carry-over from other donors' samples.

The gene calls are TRBV5-6 and TRBJ2-5; D unresolved. This CDR3 region has 14 residues. Trimming pared 7 bases from V and 5 bases from J, leaving 18 bases between. The germline V gene encodes CDR1 SGHDT and CDR2 YYEEEE. The CDR3 sequence is CASRAGLRVETQYF. CDR3 sequence (DNA): TGTGCCAGCCGCGCCGGCCTCCGGGTCGAGACCCAGTACTTC.

There are a few counts of this clonotype. The chain is built from TRBV28 and TRBJ2-1; D unresolved. The germline V and J ends were trimmed by 4 bases and 2 bases, with 3 bases remaining between them. The CDR3 is made up of 12 amino acids. In germline, CDR1 is MDHEN, CDR2 SYDVKM. DNA of the CDR3: TGTGCCAGCAGTTCGCCCTACAATGAGCAGTTCTTC. Translated: CASSSPYNEQFF. Using reference TRBV28 and TRBJ2-1 for the parts outside the CDR3, the full variable domain is DVKVTQSSRYLVKRTGEKVFLECVQDMDHENMFWYRQDPGLGLRLIYFSYDVKMKEKGDIPEGYSVSREKKERFSLILESASTNQTSMYLCASSSPYNEQFFGPGTRLTVL.

This clonotype has just a few counts. The rearrangement uses TRBV12-3 or TRBV12-4 and TRBJ1-6, with D tentatively TRBD1 (6 bases). V lost 4 bases to trimming and J lost 8 bases, with 18 bases between them. The CDR3 length is 16 residues. The DNA for the CDR3 is TGTGCCAGCAGTTCTCGCACTCAGGGGTGGTATTCACCCCTCCACTTT. Translation: CASSSRTQGWYSPLHF.

The chain is built from TRBV6-5 and TRBJ2-4, with D perhaps matching TRBD2 (5 bases). CDR1 is MNHEY, CDR2 SVGAGI, per germline. Trimming removed 5 bases from V and 1 base from J, with 12 bases in between. The CDR3 covers 15 residues. CDR3: CASSPLSGAKNIQYF. The CDR3 region has the DNA TGTGCCAGCAGTCCCCTTTCGGGGGCCAAAAACATTCAGTACTTC.

J is TRBJ2-1 and V is TRBV3-1; TRBD1 might be the D (5 bases). Germline-derived CDR1 and CDR2 are LGHDT and YNNKEL (reference sequence). The CDR3 is 15 residues long. V was pared by 1 base and J by 6 bases, with 13 bases between. For the CDR3, the DNA is TGTGCCAGCAGCCAAGCCCCTGACAGTCGCAATGAGCAGTTCTTC. This gives the protein CASSQAPDSRNEQFF.

V is TRBV12-3 or TRBV12-4 and J is TRBJ1-1; no clear D. The CDR3 contains 13 residues. Trimming pared 2 bases from V and 3 bases from J, leaving 7 bases between. In nucleotides, the CDR3 is TGTGCCAGCAGTTTACCCCAGGACACTGAAGCTTTCTTT. Protein: CASSLPQDTEAFF.

This clonotype showed up many times. The CDR3 region has the DNA TGTGCCAGCAGCCCGGACATCCCTAACTATGGCTACACCTTC. It codes for CASSPDIPNYGYTF. This sequence joins TRBV7-9 and TRBJ1-2; perhaps TRBD1 as D (5 bases). Germline V lookup: CDR1 SEHNR, CDR2 FQNEAQ (reference sequence). The germline V and J ends were trimmed by 5 bases and 0 bases, with 10 bases remaining between them. This CDR3 comprises 14 residues.

This chain connects TRBV20-1 to TRBJ2-2, with TRBD2 matching 13 bases. The CDR3 length is 19 residues. The ends lost 3 bases at V and 4 bases at J; junction bases unmatched: 14. Germline V CDR1 and CDR2: DFQATT, SNEGSKA (reference sequence). For the CDR3, the DNA is TGCAGTGCTAGGCAATCGACTAGCGGGGGGACCCGAGGCACCGGGGAGCTGTTTTTT. Translation gives CSARQSTSGGTRGTGELFF.

This clonotype was seen ten or more times. The genes are TRBV7-8 and TRBJ1-2; D is uncertain. CDR1 is SGHVS, CDR2 FQNEAQ, per germline. The ends were cut back, 5 bases at V and 1 base at J, with 11 bases in the middle. This CDR3 is built from 14 residues. The CDR3 reads CASSLGGGNYGYTF. The CDR3 nucleotides read TGTGCCAGCAGCCTAGGCGGCGGTAACTATGGCTACACCTTC.

This clonotype has a handful of counts. V usage is TRBV7-2 and J usage is TRBJ2-1; 8 bases agree with TRBD1. There are 14 residues in the CDR3. Trimming took 4 bases from V and 8 from J; bases not matched to a gene: 7. CDR1 is SGHTA and CDR2 is FQGNSA in the germline V gene. The CDR3 spells CASSSRTGNHEQFF. DNA of the CDR3: TGTGCCAGCAGCTCCCGGACAGGGAATCATGAGCAGTTCTTC.

CDR3 region: CASALAGGLLPDTQYF. CDR3 in DNA: TGTGCCAGCGCGCTAGCGGGGGGGCTATTGCCAGATACGCAGTATTTT. V usage is TRBV6-5 and J usage is TRBJ2-3; 12 bases fit TRBD2. The J segment lost 4 bases and the V segment lost 8 bases, leaving 10 bases of the junction unmatched. The CDR3 runs 16 residues. CDR1 is MNHEY and CDR2 is SVGAGI in the germline V gene.

The CDR3 sequence is CASSSLGQGRNEQFF. The CDR3, as DNA: TGTGCCAGCAGTTCCCTTGGACAGGGGCGCAATGAGCAGTTCTTC. This chain links TRBV6-6 with TRBJ2-1; the match to TRBD1 covers 9 bases. After removal of 4 bases from V and 6 bases from J, the junction contained 7 bases not matched to a gene. The CDR3 contains 15 residues. Germline V lookup: CDR1 MNHNY, CDR2 SVGAGI (reference sequence).

V usage is TRBV6-2 or TRBV6-3 and J usage is TRBJ2-5; the D gene is possibly TRBD1 (6 bases). The CDR3 sequence is 16 residues long. V was clipped by 7 bases and J by 0 bases, with 18 bases between them. CDR1 MNHEY and CDR2 SVGEGT come from the germline V gene. CDR3 DNA sequence: TGTGCCAGCAACCCTCCGGACAGAGAGTACCAAGAGACCCAGTACTTC. It specifies CASNPPDREYQETQYF.

The J gene is TRBJ1-1, the V gene TRBV6-2 or TRBV6-3; D is undetermined. This CDR3 has 17 residues. The ends were cut back, 3 bases at V and 2 bases at J, with 19 bases in the middle. CDR1 and CDR2 from the germline V gene are MNHEY and SVGEGT. The CDR3, as DNA: TGTGCCAGCAGTTATGCGTCCGGTGGAACGGATAACACTGAAGCTTTCTTT. This encodes CASSYASGGTDNTEAFF.

This clonotype was found many times. V and J are TRBV11-3 and TRBJ2-2; the D is unclear. Per the germline V gene, CDR1 is SGHNT and CDR2 is YENEEA. This CDR3 region has 14 residues. Between the trimmed V and J ends, which lost 4 bases and 1 base, there was a span of 7 bases. The CDR3 sequence is CASSSTENTGELFF. The CDR3, as DNA: TGTGCCAGCAGCTCGACTGAGAACACCGGGGAGCTGTTTTTT.

This chain joins TRBV10-3 and TRBJ1-2; tentative D call: TRBD1 (6 bases). From germline, CDR1 is ENHRY and CDR2 SYGVKD. The CDR3 spans 16 residues. Between the trimmed V and J ends, which lost 6 bases and 5 bases, there was a span of 22 bases. This CDR3 reads CAISQGTDRTTYGYTF. In DNA, the CDR3 is TGTGCCATCAGCCAGGGGACTGATCGTACCACGTATGGCTACACCTTC.

This clonotype came up many times. This chain joins TRBV28 and TRBJ1-5; D is perhaps TRBD1 (6 bases). Looked up from germline, CDR1 is MDHEN and CDR2 is SYDVKM. Deletions cut 5 bases from V and 5 bases from J, with 13 bases between. This CDR3 comprises 14 residues. CDR3: CASSGGAGDQPQHF. Here the CDR3 DNA reads TGTGCCAGCAGTGGGGGGGCAGGGGATCAGCCCCAGCATTTT.

This clonotype showed up many times. The rearrangement joins TRBV7-2 to TRBJ2-3; D might be TRBD2 (6 bases). The V gene's germline CDR1 is SGHTA and CDR2 FQGNSA. This CDR3 has 12 amino acids. V shed 4 bases and J shed 10 bases, with 12 bases lying between them. The CDR3 is CASSSWAGPQYF. CDR3 nucleotide sequence: TGTGCCAGCAGCTCATGGGCGGGGCCGCAGTATTTT.

V is TRBV11-2 and J is TRBJ2-2; 9 bases map to TRBD1. The germline CDR1 and CDR2 sequences are SGHAT and FQNNGV. The V gene end was trimmed by 4 bases and the J gene end by 3 bases; junction bases not matched to a gene: 3. This CDR3 is 15 amino acids long. In DNA form, the CDR3 reads TGTGCCAGCAGCTACACAGGGGGCTACACCGGGGAGCTGTTTTTT. It is translated as CASSYTGGYTGELFF.

The chain links TRBV6-2 or TRBV6-3 to TRBJ2-7, with TRBD1 identical over 10 bases. The CDR3 has 16 amino acids. The J segment lost 4 bases and the V segment lost 6 bases, leaving 12 bases of the junction unmatched. Germline CDR1 and CDR2: MNHEY and SVGEGT. The CDR3 protein is CASSLERSGQGYEQYF. The CDR3 bases are TGTGCCAGCAGCCTCGAGCGCTCGGGACAGGGGTACGAGCAGTACTTC.

This rearrangement joins TRBV5-4 to TRBJ2-7; tentatively, D is TRBD1 (6 bases). This CDR3 has 14 amino acids. Germline CDR1 reads SGHNT; CDR2 reads YYREEE (reference sequence). Trimming shortened V by 0 bases and J by 4 bases, and 11 bases separated the two germline ends. Here the CDR3 reads CASSLGWGQYEQYF. The CDR3 nucleotides are TGTGCCAGCAGCTTGGGCTGGGGGCAGTACGAGCAGTACTTC.

This clonotype has a handful of counts. This rearrangement joins TRBV7-9 to TRBJ2-2; 7 nucleotides agree with TRBD1. Germline V lookup: CDR1 SEHNR, CDR2 FQNEAQ (reference sequence). Losses at the gene ends were 6 bases for V and 0 bases for J; bases not matched to a gene: 4. There are 15 residues in the CDR3. Here the CDR3 reads CASSTGTANTGELFF. The CDR3 bases are TGTGCCAGCAGTACCGGGACAGCGAACACCGGGGAGCTGTTTTTT.